What follows are 20 T cell receptor beta chains derived from one specimen sequenced in a study of a mutant IDH1 vaccine in newly diagnosed glioma. The time point denotes: week 5, during vaccination. Vaccinated patients received 300 ug of mutant IDH1 20-mer peptide per dose, with topical imiquimod. The antigens of these receptors remain unknown. The protocol was immunoSEQ multiplex PCR, while the TCRdb copy is restricted to in-frame clones and leaves out a portion. The sample includes 60,000 or so clones, about 80% seen only once; the top ten take 6.5% to 8.5%. Sequenced material: PBMCs, taken from a glioma patient whose treatment included an IDH1 peptide vaccine. All receptors come from a woman between 45 and 60 years old with glioma.

The chain recombines TRBV6-1 with TRBJ1-1, with 7 nucleotides matching TRBD1. Germline loops: CDR1 MNHNS, CDR2 SASEGT. The CDR3 is 13 residues long. J gave up 4 bases and V 6 bases, and 5 bases lay outside the gene matches. The CDR3 spells CASRQDRATEAFF. The DNA for the CDR3 is TGTGCCAGCAGGCAAGACAGGGCCACTGAAGCTTTCTTT.

This clone is a singleton in its sample. V is TRBV5-4 and J is TRBJ1-1; D may be TRBD1 (6 bases). V was trimmed by 1 base and J by 5 bases, leaving 15 bases between them. Germline CDR1 reads SGHNT; CDR2 reads YYREEE (reference sequence). This CDR3 spans 15 amino acids. The DNA of the CDR3 is TGTGCCAGCAGCTTGCAAACAGGGAGGATGACTGAAGCTTTCTTT. It specifies CASSLQTGRMTEAFF.

This clone appeared once. The rearrangement joins TRBV28 to TRBJ2-7; TRBD1 agrees at 7 bases. Germline CDR1 reads MDHEN; CDR2 reads SYDVKM. The CDR3 sequence is 15 residues long. J gave up 0 bases and V 2 bases, and 4 bases lay outside the gene matches. The CDR3 DNA follows: TGTGCCAGCAGTTTAAGGACAGGCATCTCCTACGAGCAGTACTTC. It codes for CASSLRTGISYEQYF.

The chain carries TRBV6-1 and TRBJ2-5, with TRBD2 matching over 8 bases. With 1 base clipped from V and 2 bases from J, the junction kept 12 bases outside the gene matches. This CDR3 is 18 amino acids long. In germline, CDR1 is MNHNS, CDR2 SASEGT. The CDR3 sequence: CASSEGSGVAGSQETQYF. CDR3 bases: TGTGCCAGCAGTGAAGGGAGCGGGGTAGCGGGGAGTCAAGAGACCCAGTACTTC.

This rearrangement joins TRBV6-6 to TRBJ1-3; D uncertain. This CDR3 has 15 amino acids. The germline V gene encodes CDR1 MNHNY and CDR2 SVGAGI (reference sequence). V was trimmed by 6 bases and J by 4 bases, leaving 16 bases between them. The CDR3 DNA sequence: TGTGCCAGCAGCCCCGCCCGGCATGGGGGAAACACCATATATTTT. The encoded protein is CASSPARHGGNTIYF.

The chain joins TRBV6-5 to TRBJ1-2, with no clear D. V lost 7 bases to trimming and J lost 10 bases, with 19 bases between them. Looked up from germline, CDR1 is MNHEY and CDR2 is SVGAGI. The CDR3 consists of 13 residues. CDR3 DNA: TGTGCCAGCAACTTCCATCCCGGCGGGGTCTACACCTTC. It is translated as CASNFHPGGVYTF.

The gene calls are TRBV2 and TRBJ1-4; D might be TRBD1 (5 bases). The ends were cut back, 6 bases at V and 3 bases at J, with 11 bases in the middle. The CDR3 sequence is 14 residues long. CDR1 and CDR2 (germline): SNHLY, FYNNEI. CDR3 sequence reads: CASRPGPPNEKLFF. For the CDR3, the DNA is TGTGCCAGCAGACCGGGACCCCCTAATGAAAAACTGTTTTTT.

The CDR3 bases are TGCGCCAGCAGCCCTCTAGGGTTCGATGAGCAGTTCTTC. It is translated as CASSPLGFDEQFF. The chain carries TRBV5-1 and TRBJ2-1; no clear D. The V end was cut by 4 bases, the J end by 8 bases, with 13 bases between. The CDR3 is 13 residues long. Germline values: CDR1 SGHRS, CDR2 YFSETQ.

About this clone: Within the sample, other DNA sequences also encode this same CDR3. Written as DNA, the CDR3 is TGTGCCAGCACAGGGAGTTGGGGCACTGAAGCTTTCTTT. As protein: CASTGSWGTEAFF. The genes are TRBV6-1 and TRBJ1-1; weak D call: TRBD1 (5 bases). Trimming left V 7 bases short and J 4 bases short, with 13 bases between. CDR1 MNHNS and CDR2 SASEGT come from the germline V gene. This CDR3 comprises 13 residues.

The rearrangement uses TRBV11-3 and TRBJ1-6; D is unclear. Trimming took 7 bases from V and 5 from J, leaving 9 bases between them. Germline V gene data show CDR1 as SGHNT and CDR2 as YENEEA. The CDR3 is 13 residues long. CDR3 region: CASTYRDNSPLHF. The CDR3, as DNA: TGTGCCAGCACGTACCGAGATAATTCACCCCTCCACTTT.

The chain combines TRBV7-9 with TRBJ1-2; D is uncertain. Germline lookup yields CDR1 SEHNR and CDR2 FQNEAQ (reference sequence). CDR3 size: 14 residues. V gave up 1 base and J gave up 1 base, with 7 bases separating them. This CDR3 reads CASSLVSYNYGYTF. CDR3 DNA sequence: TGTGCCAGCAGCTTAGTCAGCTATAACTATGGCTACACCTTC.

This clone was seen just once. The chain joins TRBV2 to TRBJ1-2; possibly TRBD1 for D (6 bases). The CDR3 is made up of 13 amino acids. V was trimmed by 7 bases and J by 7 bases, leaving 16 bases between them. The germline CDR1 and CDR2 sequences are SNHLY and FYNNEI. CDR3 sequence reads: CASIPQGHSGYTF. The CDR3 region has the DNA TGTGCCAGCATTCCCCAGGGGCATTCTGGCTACACCTTC.

The chain links TRBV4-2 to TRBJ2-7, with 8 bases fitting TRBD1. There are 14 residues in the CDR3. J lost 3 bases, V lost 4 bases, and 5 bases had no gene match. Germline-derived CDR1 and CDR2 are LGHNA and YNFKEQ. CDR3 residues: CASSPRTGYYEQYF. The CDR3 DNA follows: TGTGCCAGCAGCCCTCGGACAGGGTACTACGAGCAGTACTTC.

The chain recombines TRBV5-1 with TRBJ1-1; maybe TRBD1 (5 bases). This CDR3 region has 15 residues. The V gene lost 0 bases and the J gene lost 4 bases, with 13 bases spanning the gap. Germline V lookup: CDR1 SGHRS, CDR2 YFSETQ. The CDR3 nucleotides are TGCGCCAGCAGCTTGGATCAGGGATGGGTCACTGAAGCTTTCTTT. Translated: CASSLDQGWVTEAFF.

The rearrangement uses TRBV5-1 and TRBJ2-3; D could derive from TRBD1 or TRBD2 (6 bases each). Germline CDR1 is SGHRS and CDR2 is YFSETQ. Trimming removed 6 bases at V and 5 bases at J, with 16 bases between. The length of the CDR3 is 14 residues. Here the CDR3 DNA reads TGCGCCAGCAACGTCGGGGGCCTGGGAGATACGCAGTATTTT. This sequence encodes CASNVGGLGDTQYF. Supplemented by reference TRBV5-1 and TRBJ2-3, the full variable domain reads KAGVTQTPRYLIKTRGQQVTLSCSPISGHRSVSWYQQTPGQGLQFLFEYFSETQRNKGNFPGRFSGRQFSNSRSEMNVSTLELGDSALYLCASNVGGLGDTQYFGPGTRLTVL.

This sequence joins TRBV27 and TRBJ2-2; a possible D gene is TRBD1 (5 bases). Trimming shortened V by 5 bases and J by 0 bases, and 16 bases separated the two germline ends. The CDR3 sequence is 17 residues long. Germline-derived CDR1 and CDR2 are MNHEY and SMNVEV (reference sequence). The CDR3 sequence: CASSPALRGSNTGELFF. The CDR3 coding sequence is TGTGCCAGCAGTCCAGCTTTAAGGGGCTCGAACACCGGGGAGCTGTTTTTT.

This clone was detected only a few times. The rearrangement links TRBV30 to TRBJ1-5; unclear D gene. Trimming took 1 base from V and 6 from J, leaving 13 bases between them. This CDR3 is 14 amino acids long. CDR1 is GTSNPN and CDR2 is SVGIG in the germline V gene (reference sequence). CDR3 residues: CAWSEGKASQPQHF. CDR3 sequence (DNA): TGTGCCTGGAGTGAAGGAAAGGCCAGTCAGCCCCAGCATTTT.

The V gene is TRBV5-8, the J gene TRBJ1-5; no reliable D call. This CDR3 has 16 residues. Germline loops: CDR1 SGHTS, CDR2 YDEGEE. Trimming took off 0 bases at V and 4 bases at J, with 14 bases between the two ends. CDR3 loop: CASSLEGMRVNQPQHF. In DNA form, the CDR3 reads TGTGCCAGCAGCTTGGAAGGAATGAGGGTAAATCAGCCCCAGCATTTT.

This clone came up once. V usage is TRBV9 and J usage is TRBJ2-2; 9 nucleotides match TRBD2. V lost 0 bases to trimming and J lost 4 bases; unmatched junction nucleotides: 4. Germline CDR1 and CDR2: SGDLS and YYNGEE. The CDR3 loop spans 16 amino acids. CDR3 loop: CASSVGVAGATGELFF. The CDR3 DNA follows: TGTGCCAGCAGCGTAGGGGTAGCGGGGGCCACCGGGGAGCTGTTTTTT.

The chain links TRBV29-1 to TRBJ1-5; a possible D gene is TRBD1 (6 bases). The CDR3 is made up of 12 amino acids. From germline, CDR1 is SQVTM and CDR2 ANQGSEA. V lost 5 bases to trimming and J lost 2 bases, with 7 bases between them. This CDR3 is CSVKGGNQPQHF. The CDR3 DNA reads as TGCAGCGTTAAGGGGGGCAATCAGCCCCAGCATTTT.